The rows below give T cell receptor beta chains drawn from one sample of a study of identical twins. MiXCR, applied by TCRdb to the 5' RACE reads, yields one record per CDR3 protein. The repertoire holds roughly 700,000 distinct CDR3 sequences, 8.6% seen once, with 0.8% to 1% in the top ten. The data were also submitted as part of a second study, on yellow fever vaccine responses in identical twins.

The sequenced sample was PBMCs. The receptors stem from a woman aged 18-35 years in good health. CDR3s include the opening cysteine and the closing phenylalanine or tryptophan. D genes are given only for firm matches. Not all rows give a size; the values are once, few, many and, for expanded clones, a class.

few	TRBJ2-5	NA	TRBV11-2	TGTGCCAGCAGCTTAGCTTTTGGGGGGGAGACCCAGTACTTC	CASSLAFGGETQYF
few	TRBJ2-7	TRBD2	TRBV6-4	TGTGCCAGCAGTGACTCGCCCACCGGGACTAGCGGGGGGACCCCCTACGAGCAGTACTTC	CASSDSPTGTSGGTPYEQYF
NA	TRBJ2-3	TRBD2	TRBV6-5	TGTGCCAGCAGTTTCTTGGGAGGGGGCACAGATACGCAGTATTTT	CASSFLGGGTDTQYF
few	TRBJ2-1	TRBD2	TRBV20-1	TGCAGTGCTAGAGCGGGACTAGCAGATGAGCAGTTCTTC	CSARAGLADEQFF
few	TRBJ2-5	NA	TRBV10-3	TGTGCCATCAGTGGGGGGGACAGTCTGCTCAAGTACTTC	CAISGGDSLLKYF
NA	TRBJ2-1	NA	TRBV9	TGTGCCAGCAGCGCCGCCGCCATGGAGTCCTATGGTGAGCAGTTCTTC	CASSAAAMESYGEQFF
NA	TRBJ2-5	NA	TRBV5-1	TGCGCCAGCAGTCCGAGAAGCGCCGGCCAAGAGACCCAGTACTTC	CASSPRSAGQETQYF
few	TRBJ1-6	NA	TRBV6-4	TGTGCCAGCAGTGTTTCCAACGAAATGGTTTCACCCCTCCACTTT	CASSVSNEMVSPLHF
NA	TRBJ2-2	NA	TRBV7-9	TGTGCCAGCAGTCCAGCACGGAACACCGGGGAGCTGTTTTTT	CASSPARNTGELFF
many	TRBJ2-5	NA	TRBV12-3/TRBV12-4	TGTGCCAGCAGAACTAAAGAGACCCAGTACTTC	CASRTKETQYF
few	TRBJ2-1	NA	TRBV3-1	TGTGCCAGCAGCCAAGTCGCAAACCTCTGGGAGCAGTTCTTC	CASSQVANLWEQFF
few	TRBJ2-1	NA	TRBV5-1	TGCGCCAGCAGCTTGGATGGCAGGGATTTAGGTGAGCAGTTCTTC	CASSLDGRDLGEQFF
NA	TRBJ1-6	TRBD1	TRBV3-1	TGTGCCAGCAGCCCAAGGATATGGACAGGGGATAATTCACCCCTCCACTTT	CASSPRIWTGDNSPLHF